The source of this TCR beta chain is a study of shared clonotypes between healthy human individuals. Study-level findings and limits: Against clonotypes common to all four donors, non-shared ones had lower generation probabilities.

Germline V CDR1 and CDR2: MNHNS, SASEGT. This CDR3 contains 14 residues. Trimming left V 7 bases short and J 2 bases short, with 15 bases between. Each PCR replicate from the sorted subsets contained about 200 ng DNA, which is 25,000 to 30,000 T cell genomes. Clones were sequenced by immunoSEQ multiplex PCR, and TCRdb holds only the in-frame ones, with some missing. The sample yields about a million clones, 76% seen once. As concerns this clone: What it recognizes is unknown.

All participating donors were Caucasian adults from Nashville, Tennessee. Memory CD4+ cells were the fraction left after CD45RA+ naive selection. V and J are TRBV6-1 and TRBJ2-7; weak D call: TRBD1 (5 bases). The source is a man aged 18 to 35 in good health. The sequenced material came from memory CD4+ T cells sorted from blood. Subset of the sample: CD45RA-negative fraction. The CDR3 DNA sequence: TGTGCCAGCAAGCCCAGGGAAACCCCCTACGAGCAGTACTTC. Amino acids: CASKPRETPYEQYF.